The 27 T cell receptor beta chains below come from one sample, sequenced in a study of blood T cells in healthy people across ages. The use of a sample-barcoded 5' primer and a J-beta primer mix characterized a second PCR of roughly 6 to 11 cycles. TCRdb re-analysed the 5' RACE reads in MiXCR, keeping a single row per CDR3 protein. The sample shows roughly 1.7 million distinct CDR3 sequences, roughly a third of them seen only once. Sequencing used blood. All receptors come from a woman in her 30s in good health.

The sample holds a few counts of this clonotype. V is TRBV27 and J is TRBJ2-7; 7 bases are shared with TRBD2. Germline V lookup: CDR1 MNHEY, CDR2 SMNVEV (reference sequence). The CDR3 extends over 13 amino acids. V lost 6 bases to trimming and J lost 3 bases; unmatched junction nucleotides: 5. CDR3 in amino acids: CASSSGTNYEQYF. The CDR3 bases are TGTGCCAGCAGCTCCGGGACTAACTACGAGCAGTACTTC.

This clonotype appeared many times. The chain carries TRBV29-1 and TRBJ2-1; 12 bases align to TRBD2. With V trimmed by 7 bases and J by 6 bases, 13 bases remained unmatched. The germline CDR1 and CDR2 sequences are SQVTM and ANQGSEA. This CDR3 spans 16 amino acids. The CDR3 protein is CSADGFRLAGVNEQFF. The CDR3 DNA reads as TGCAGCGCAGACGGTTTTAGACTAGCGGGGGTCAATGAGCAGTTCTTC.

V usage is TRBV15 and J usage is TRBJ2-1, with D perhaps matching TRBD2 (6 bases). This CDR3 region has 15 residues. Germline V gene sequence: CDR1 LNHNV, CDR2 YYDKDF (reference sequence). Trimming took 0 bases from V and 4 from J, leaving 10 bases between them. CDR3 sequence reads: CATSRDPGVYNEQFF. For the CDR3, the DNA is TGTGCCACCAGCAGAGATCCGGGAGTGTACAATGAGCAGTTCTTC.

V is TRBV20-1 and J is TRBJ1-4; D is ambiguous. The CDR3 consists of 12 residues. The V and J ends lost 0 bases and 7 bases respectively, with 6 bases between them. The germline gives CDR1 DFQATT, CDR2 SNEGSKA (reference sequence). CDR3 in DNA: TGCAGTGCTAGAGATCTCAGTGAAAAACTGTTTTTT. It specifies CSARDLSEKLFF.

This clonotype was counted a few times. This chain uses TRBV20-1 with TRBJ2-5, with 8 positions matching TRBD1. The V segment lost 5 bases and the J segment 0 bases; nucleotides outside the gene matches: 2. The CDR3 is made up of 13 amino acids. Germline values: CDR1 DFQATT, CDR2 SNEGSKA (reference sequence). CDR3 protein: CSAPQGDQETQYF. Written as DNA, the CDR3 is TGCAGTGCTCCACAGGGGGACCAAGAGACCCAGTACTTC.

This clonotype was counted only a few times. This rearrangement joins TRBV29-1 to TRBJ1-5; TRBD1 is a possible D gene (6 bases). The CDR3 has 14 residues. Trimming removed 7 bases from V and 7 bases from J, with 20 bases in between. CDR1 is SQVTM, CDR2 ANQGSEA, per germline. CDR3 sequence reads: CSAFTGILWQPQHF. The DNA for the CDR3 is TGCAGCGCATTTACAGGGATTCTTTGGCAGCCCCAGCATTTT.

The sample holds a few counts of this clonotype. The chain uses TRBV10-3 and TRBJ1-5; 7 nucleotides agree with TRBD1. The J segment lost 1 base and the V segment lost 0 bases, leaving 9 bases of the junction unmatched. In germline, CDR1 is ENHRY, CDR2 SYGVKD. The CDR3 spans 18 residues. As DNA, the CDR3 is TGTGCCATCAGTGAGTCTGGCATGAGGGGGCCGAGCAATCAGCCCCAGCATTTT. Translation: CAISESGMRGPSNQPQHF.

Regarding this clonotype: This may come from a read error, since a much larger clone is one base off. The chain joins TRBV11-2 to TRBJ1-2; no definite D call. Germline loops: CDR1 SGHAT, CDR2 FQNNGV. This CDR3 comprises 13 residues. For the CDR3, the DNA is TGTGCCAGCAGCTCCGGGCTCTCAGAGGGCTGCACCTTC. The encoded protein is CASSSGLSEGCTF.

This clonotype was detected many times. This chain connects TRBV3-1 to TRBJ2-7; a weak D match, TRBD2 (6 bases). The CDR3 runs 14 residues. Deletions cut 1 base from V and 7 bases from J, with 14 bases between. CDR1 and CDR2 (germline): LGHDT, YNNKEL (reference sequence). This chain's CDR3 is CASSQALTAGEQYF. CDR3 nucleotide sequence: TGTGCCAGCAGCCAAGCTTTGACGGCGGGGGAGCAGTACTTC.

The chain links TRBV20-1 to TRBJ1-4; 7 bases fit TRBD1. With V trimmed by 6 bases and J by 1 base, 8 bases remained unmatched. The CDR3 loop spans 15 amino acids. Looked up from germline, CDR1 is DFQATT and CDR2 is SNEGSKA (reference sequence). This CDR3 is CSAIDRVGTNEKLFF. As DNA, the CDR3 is TGCAGTGCCATCGACAGGGTAGGAACTAATGAAAAACTGTTTTTT.

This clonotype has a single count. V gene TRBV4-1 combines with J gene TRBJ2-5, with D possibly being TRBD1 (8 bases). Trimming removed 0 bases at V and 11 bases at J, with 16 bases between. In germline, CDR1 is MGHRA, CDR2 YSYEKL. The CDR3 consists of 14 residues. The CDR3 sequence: CASSQDQGAREQYF. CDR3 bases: TGCGCCAGCAGCCAAGATCAGGGGGCGCGGGAGCAGTACTTC.

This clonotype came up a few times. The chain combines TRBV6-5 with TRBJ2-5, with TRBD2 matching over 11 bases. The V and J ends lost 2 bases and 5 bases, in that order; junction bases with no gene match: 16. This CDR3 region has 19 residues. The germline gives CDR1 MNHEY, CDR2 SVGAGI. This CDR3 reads CASSYGPGTSGRAGETQYF. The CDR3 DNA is TGTGCCAGCAGTTACGGTCCCGGGACTAGCGGAAGAGCGGGGGAGACCCAGTACTTC.

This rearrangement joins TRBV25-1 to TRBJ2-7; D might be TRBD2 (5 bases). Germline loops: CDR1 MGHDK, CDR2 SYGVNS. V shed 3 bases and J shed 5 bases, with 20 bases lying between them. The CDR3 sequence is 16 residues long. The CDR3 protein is CASSDPGGSVRNEQYF. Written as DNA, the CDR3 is TGTGCCAGCAGTGATCCCGGAGGCTCCGTGAGAAACGAGCAGTACTTC.

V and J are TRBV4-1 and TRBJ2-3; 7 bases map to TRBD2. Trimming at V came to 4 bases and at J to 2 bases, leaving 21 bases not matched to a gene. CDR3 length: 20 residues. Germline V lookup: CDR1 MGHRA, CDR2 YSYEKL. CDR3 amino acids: CASSPSIPGRGEFFTDTQYF. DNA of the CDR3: TGCGCCAGCAGCCCGTCAATCCCGGGACGGGGGGAATTTTTCACAGATACGCAGTATTTT.

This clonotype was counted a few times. Here the CDR3 reads CASSLGGRGTNTGELFF. For the CDR3, the DNA is TGTGCCAGCAGCTTAGGGGGCCGGGGGACGAACACCGGGGAGCTGTTTTTT. The gene calls are TRBV11-1 and TRBJ2-2, with D tentatively TRBD2 (6 bases). This CDR3 region has 17 residues. The germline CDR1 and CDR2 sequences are SGHAT and FQDESV (reference sequence). Trimming cost V 1 base and J 0 bases, with 12 bases left between them.

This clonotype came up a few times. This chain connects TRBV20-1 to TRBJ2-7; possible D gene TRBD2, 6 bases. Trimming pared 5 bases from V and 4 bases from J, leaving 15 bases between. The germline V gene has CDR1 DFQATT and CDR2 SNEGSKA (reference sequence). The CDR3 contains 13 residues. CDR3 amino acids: CSASTGERYEQYF. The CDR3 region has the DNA TGCAGTGCTTCTACGGGGGAGAGATACGAGCAGTACTTC.

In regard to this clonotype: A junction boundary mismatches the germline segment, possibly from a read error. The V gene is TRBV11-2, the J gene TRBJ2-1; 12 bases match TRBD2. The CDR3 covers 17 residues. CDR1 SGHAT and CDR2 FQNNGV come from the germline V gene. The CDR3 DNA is TGTGCCAGCGGCTTAGTTCCTCTAGCGGGAGGGGGAAATGAGCAGTTTTTC. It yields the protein CASGLVPLAGGGNEQFF. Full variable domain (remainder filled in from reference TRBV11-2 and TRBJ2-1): EAGVAQSPRYKIIEKRQSVAFWCNPISGHATLYWYQQILGQGPKLLIQFQNNGVVDDSQLPKDRFSAERLKGVDSTLKIQPAKLEDSAVYLCASGLVPLAGGGNEQFFGPGTRLTVL.

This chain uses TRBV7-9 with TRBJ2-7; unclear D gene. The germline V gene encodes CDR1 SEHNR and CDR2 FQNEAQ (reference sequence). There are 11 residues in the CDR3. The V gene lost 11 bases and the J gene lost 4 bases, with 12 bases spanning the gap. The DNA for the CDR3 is TGTGCCGCCAGCGACAAATACGAGCAGTACTTC. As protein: CAASDKYEQYF.

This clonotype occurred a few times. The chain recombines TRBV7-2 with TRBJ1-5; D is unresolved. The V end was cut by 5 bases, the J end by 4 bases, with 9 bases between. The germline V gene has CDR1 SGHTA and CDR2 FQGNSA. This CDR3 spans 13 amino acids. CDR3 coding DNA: TGTGCCAGCAGCGCTCTAGAGAATCAGCCCCAGCATTTT. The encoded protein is CASSALENQPQHF.

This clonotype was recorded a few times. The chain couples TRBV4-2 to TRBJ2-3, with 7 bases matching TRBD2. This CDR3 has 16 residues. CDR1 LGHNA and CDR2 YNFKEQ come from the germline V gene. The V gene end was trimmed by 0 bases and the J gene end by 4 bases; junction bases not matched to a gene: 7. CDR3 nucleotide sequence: TGTGCCAGCAGCCAAGATCCAACGGGGGGTGCAGATACGCAGTATTTT. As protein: CASSQDPTGGADTQYF.

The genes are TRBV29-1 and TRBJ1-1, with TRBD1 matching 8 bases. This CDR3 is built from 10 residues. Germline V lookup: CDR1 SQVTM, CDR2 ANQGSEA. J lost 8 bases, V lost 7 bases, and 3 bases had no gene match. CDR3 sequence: CSAGTGEAFF. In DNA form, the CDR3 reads TGCAGCGCCGGGACAGGAGAAGCTTTCTTT. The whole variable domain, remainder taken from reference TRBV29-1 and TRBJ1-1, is SAVISQKPSRDICQRGTSLTIQCQVDSQVTMMFWYRQQPGQSLTLIATANQGSEATYESGFVIDKFPISRPNLTFSTLTVSNMSPEDSSIYLCSAGTGEAFFGQGTRLTVV.

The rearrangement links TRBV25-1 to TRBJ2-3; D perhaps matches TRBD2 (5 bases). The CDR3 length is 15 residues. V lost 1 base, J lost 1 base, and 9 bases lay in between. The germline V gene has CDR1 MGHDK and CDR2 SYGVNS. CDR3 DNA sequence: TGTGCCAGCAGTGAATCTAGTAGCGGCACAGATACGCAGTATTTT. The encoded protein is CASSESSSGTDTQYF. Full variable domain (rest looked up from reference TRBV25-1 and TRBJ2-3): EADIYQTPRYLVIGTGKKITLECSQTMGHDKMYWYQQDPGMELHLIHYSYGVNSTEKGDLSSESTVSRIRTEHFPLTLESARPSHTSQYLCASSESSSGTDTQYFGPGTRLTVL.

The CDR3 sequence is CASSPYGRDTQYF. CDR3 bases: TGTGCCAGCTCACCCTACGGTCGGGATACGCAGTATTTT. V usage is TRBV18 and J usage is TRBJ2-3; no definite D call. V lost 3 bases to trimming and J lost 6 bases, with 10 bases between them. The V gene's germline CDR1 is KGHSH and CDR2 LQKENI. The CDR3 consists of 13 residues.

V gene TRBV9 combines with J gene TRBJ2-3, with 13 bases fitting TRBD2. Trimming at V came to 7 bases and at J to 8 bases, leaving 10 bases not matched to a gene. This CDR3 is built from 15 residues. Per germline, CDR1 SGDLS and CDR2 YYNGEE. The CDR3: CASQPRTSGGATQYF. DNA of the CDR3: TGTGCCAGCCAACCCAGGACTAGCGGGGGAGCTACGCAGTATTTT.

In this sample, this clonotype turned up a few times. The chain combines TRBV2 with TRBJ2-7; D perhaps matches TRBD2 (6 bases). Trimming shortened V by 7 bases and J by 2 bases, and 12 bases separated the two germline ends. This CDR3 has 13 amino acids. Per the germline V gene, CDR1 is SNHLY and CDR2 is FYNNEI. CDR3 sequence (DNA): TGTGCCAGCATTAGCGGATCAACCTACGAGCAGTACTTC. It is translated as CASISGSTYEQYF.

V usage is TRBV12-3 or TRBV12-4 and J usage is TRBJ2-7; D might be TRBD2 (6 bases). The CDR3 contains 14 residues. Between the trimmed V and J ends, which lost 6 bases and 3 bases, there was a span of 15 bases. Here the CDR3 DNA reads TGTGCCAGCAGCCCAGGTATTAGCGGCTACGAGCAGTACTTC. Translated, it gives CASSPGISGYEQYF.

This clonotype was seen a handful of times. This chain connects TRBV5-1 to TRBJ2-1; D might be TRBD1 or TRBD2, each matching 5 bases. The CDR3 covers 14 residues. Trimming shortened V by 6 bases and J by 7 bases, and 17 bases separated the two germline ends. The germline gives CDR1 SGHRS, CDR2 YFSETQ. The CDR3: CASMRDAGGNEQFF. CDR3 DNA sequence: TGCGCCAGCATGAGGGACGCTGGGGGAAATGAGCAGTTCTTC.